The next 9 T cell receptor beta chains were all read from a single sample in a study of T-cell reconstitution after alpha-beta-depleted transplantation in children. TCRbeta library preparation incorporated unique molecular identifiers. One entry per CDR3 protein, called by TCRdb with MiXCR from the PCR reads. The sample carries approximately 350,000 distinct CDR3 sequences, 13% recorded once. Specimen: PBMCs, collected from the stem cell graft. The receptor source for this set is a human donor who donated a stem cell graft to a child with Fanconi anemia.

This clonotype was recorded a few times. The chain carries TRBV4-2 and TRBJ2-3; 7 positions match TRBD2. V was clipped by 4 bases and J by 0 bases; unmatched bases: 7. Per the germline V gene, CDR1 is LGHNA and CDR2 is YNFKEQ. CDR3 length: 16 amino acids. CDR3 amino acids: CASSPRSGASTDTQYF. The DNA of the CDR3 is TGTGCCAGCAGCCCGAGGAGCGGGGCTAGCACAGATACGCAGTATTTT.

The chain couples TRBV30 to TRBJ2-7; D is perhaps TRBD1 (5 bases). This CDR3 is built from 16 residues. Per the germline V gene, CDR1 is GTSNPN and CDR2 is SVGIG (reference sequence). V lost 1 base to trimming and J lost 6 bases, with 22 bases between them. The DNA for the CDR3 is TGTGCCTGGAGTGCCCCTCGGGTCAGGGCCTGGGGCGAGCAGTACTTC. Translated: CAWSAPRVRAWGEQYF.

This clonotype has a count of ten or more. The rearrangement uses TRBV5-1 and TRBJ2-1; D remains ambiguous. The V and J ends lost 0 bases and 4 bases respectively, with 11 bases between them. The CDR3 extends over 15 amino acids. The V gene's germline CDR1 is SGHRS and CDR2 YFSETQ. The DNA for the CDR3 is TGCGCCAGCAGCTTGGGAGTAGCATCTTACAATGAGCAGTTCTTC. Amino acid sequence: CASSLGVASYNEQFF.

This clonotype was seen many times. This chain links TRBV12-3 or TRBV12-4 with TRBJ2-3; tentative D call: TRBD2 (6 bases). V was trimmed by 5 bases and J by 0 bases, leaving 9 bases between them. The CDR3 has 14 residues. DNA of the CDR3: TGTGCCAGCAGTGGGACTCCTAGCACAGATACGCAGTATTTT. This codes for CASSGTPSTDTQYF.

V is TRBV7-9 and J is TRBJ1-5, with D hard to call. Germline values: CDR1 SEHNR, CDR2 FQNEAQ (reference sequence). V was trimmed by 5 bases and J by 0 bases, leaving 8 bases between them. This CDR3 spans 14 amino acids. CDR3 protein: CASSMEGSNQPQHF. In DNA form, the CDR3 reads TGTGCCAGCAGCATGGAGGGTAGCAATCAGCCCCAGCATTTT.

The CDR3 sequence: CASSLGSLSGANVLTF. CDR3 sequence (DNA): TGCGCCAGCAGCTTGGGTTCGCTCTCTGGGGCCAACGTCCTGACTTTC. V usage is TRBV5-1 and J usage is TRBJ2-6; D call uncertain. V lost 0 bases to trimming and J lost 0 bases, with 7 bases between them. Germline CDR1 SGHRS, CDR2 YFSETQ. The CDR3 sequence is 16 residues long.

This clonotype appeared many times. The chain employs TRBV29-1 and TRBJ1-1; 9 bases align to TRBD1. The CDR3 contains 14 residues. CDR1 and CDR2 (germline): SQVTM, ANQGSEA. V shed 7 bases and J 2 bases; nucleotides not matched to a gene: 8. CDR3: CSALKDRGNTEAFF. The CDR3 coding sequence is TGCAGCGCCTTGAAGGACAGGGGCAACACTGAAGCTTTCTTT.

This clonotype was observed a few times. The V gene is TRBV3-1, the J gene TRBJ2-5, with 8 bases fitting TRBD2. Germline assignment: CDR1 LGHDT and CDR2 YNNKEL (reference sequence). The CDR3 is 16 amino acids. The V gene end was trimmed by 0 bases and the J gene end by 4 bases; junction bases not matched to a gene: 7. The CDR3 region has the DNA TGTGCCAGCAGCCAAGATGAGCGGGGGCTTCGAGAGACCCAGTACTTC. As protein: CASSQDERGLRETQYF.

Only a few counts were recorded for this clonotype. The CDR3 DNA is TGTGCCAGCAGTTACTCCGAAGGGCTCGATTCACCCCTCCACTTT. Its translation is CASSYSEGLDSPLHF. The chain joins TRBV6-5 to TRBJ1-6; D not certain. CDR3 length equals 15 residues. Germline V gene sequence: CDR1 MNHEY, CDR2 SVGAGI. V dropped 0 bases and J dropped 8 bases, with 11 bases sitting between them.